This TCR beta chain was found in a study of blood T cell repertoires in COVID-19. Study information: Samples representing acute and convalescent COVID-19 were sourced from the United States, Italy and Spain.

The CDR3 is 13 amino acids. CDR1 and CDR2 from the germline V gene are LNHNV and YYDKDF (reference sequence). V lost 5 bases, J lost 4 bases, and 11 bases lay in between. Original data processing: By means of reference gene primer amplification, nucleated cell counts were estimated. Data came from immunoSEQ multiplex PCR; TCRdb stores just in-frame clones and leaves some out. That table is the source of V, J and clone size, and D and trimming were worked out from the DNA. This table holds 260,000 or so clones, roughly 88% found once. The sample taken for sequencing was peripheral blood. The sequence came from a human donor in a cohort sampled during active COVID-19. The V and J genes are TRBV15 and TRBJ1-1; the D gene is possibly TRBD1 (5 bases). The CDR3 DNA follows: TGTGCCACCAGCTTAGTAGGGGCCACTGAAGCTTTCTTT. As protein: CATSLVGATEAFF.